The entry below gives a single TCR beta chain sequence along with its context. Here immunoSEQ multiplex PCR was the method, and the copy in TCRdb shows in-frame clones only, minus some. Among some 47,000 clones listed, around 91% were seen once. The sample comes from a study of T cell changes during pregnancy in multiple sclerosis. After removal of 0 bases from V and 0 bases from J, the junction contained 12 bases not matched to a gene. Per germline, CDR1 SGDLS and CDR2 YYNGEE. The CDR3 is made up of 19 amino acids. This specimen was CD8+ T cells from peripheral blood mononuclear cells, taken in the second trimester of pregnancy. This receptor was obtained from a female donor with multiple sclerosis, enrolled in a pregnancy study. The chain employs TRBV9 and TRBJ2-3; TRBD2 agrees at 8 bases. The CDR3 DNA follows: TGTGCCAGCAGCGTAGGGGTAGCGGGACGGAAAATTAGCACAGATACGCAGTATTTT. Protein sequence: CASSVGVAGRKISTDTQYF.